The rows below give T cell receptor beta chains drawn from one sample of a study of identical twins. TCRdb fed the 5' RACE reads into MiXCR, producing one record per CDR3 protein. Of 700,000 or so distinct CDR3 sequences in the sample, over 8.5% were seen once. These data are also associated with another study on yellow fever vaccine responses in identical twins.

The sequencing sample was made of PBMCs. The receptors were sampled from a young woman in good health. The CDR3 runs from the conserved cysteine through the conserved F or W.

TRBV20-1 CSARRQGSTDTQYF
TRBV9 CASSVHFQGDNTEAFF
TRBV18 CASSPLRSGHKETQYF
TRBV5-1 CASSRDRVNEGFNEQFF
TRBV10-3 CAISELDSLNTEAFF
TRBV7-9 CASSRRTALGEQFF
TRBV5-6 CASTLGGSFTEAFF
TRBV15 CATSRRFGTGGTGELFF
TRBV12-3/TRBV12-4 CASSLGGTEFSTDTQYF
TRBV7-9 CASSFRPDTQYF
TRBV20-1 CSASLWGTSGTHEQFF
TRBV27 CASSMRQGTTGELFF
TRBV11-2 CASSLQAFDEQYF
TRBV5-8 CASSLDRGKGADTQYF
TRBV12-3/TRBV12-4 CASSPGQGGFSYNEQFF
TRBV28 CASSPEGVRTYNEQFF
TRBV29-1 CSVDPGEDTQYF
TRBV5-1 CASSLVDRVSGEQYF
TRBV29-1 CSVEEKYNEQFF
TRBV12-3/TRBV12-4 CASSAGGLAGIYEQYF
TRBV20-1 CSARGWRTDNQPQHF
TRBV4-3 CASSQDFAATYNEQFF
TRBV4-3 CASSQDLGSKQYF
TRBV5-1 CASSLDPAGGPNEQYF
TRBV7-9 CASSYPGQGASGELLF
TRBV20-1 CSARDFRRSPGNTIYF
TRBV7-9 CASSPGTSGSAQETQYF
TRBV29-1 CSVEDFPYNEQFF
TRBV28 CASTKVQRDTGELFF
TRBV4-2 CASSQGNSGLAAEQFF
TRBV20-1 CSAISGSYQETQYF
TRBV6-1 CASSPTGLNVRQQFF
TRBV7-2 CASSLALRLAGVGSYNEQFF
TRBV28 CASNTRVFTGELFF
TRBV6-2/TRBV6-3 CASSSTWGGNTYEQYF
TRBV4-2 CASSQEGKGYQPQHF
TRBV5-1 CASSLAPYQGVNYGYTF
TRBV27 CASRIGGTVYNQPQHF
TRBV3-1 CATCQEIPISGGVYEQYF
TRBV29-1 CSVEDYGETGGYTF
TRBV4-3 CASSQGTSGPYEQYF
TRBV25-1 CASSPPGQVAGANVLTF